The rows below give T cell receptor beta chains drawn from one sample of a study of T cells in Graves' hyperthyroidism and ophthalmopathy. TCRdb called the multiplex PCR reads again in MiXCR, with one record for every CDR3 protein. Among 250,000 to 300,000 distinct CDR3 sequences, less than 15% were seen once, and the ten largest hold 7% to 8.5%. Sequenced input: blood. All receptors derive from a woman under 40 with Graves' hyperthyroidism that later progressed to Graves' ophthalmopathy. CDR3s include the opening cysteine and the closing phenylalanine or tryptophan. Each record gives: D gene, clone size, V gene, J gene, CDR3 DNA, CDR3 protein. The D gene is left open where the match is weak. Expanded clones are given a class, and other clones once, few, many or no size at all.

>TRBD2|many|TRBV19|TRBJ2-7
TGTGCCAGTAGGACTAGCGGGGCCCTGGTCTACGAGCAGTACTTC
CASRTSGALVYEQYF
>TRBD1|few|TRBV24-1|TRBJ2-7
TGTGCCACCAACCAGACAGGGGAACTCTACGAGCAGTACTTC
CATNQTGELYEQYF
>-|few|TRBV15|TRBJ1-2
TGTGCCACCAGCAGAGCGAGGGAGGCCTATGGCTACACCTTC
CATSRAREAYGYTF
>TRBD1|-|TRBV7-9|TRBJ2-7
TGTGCCAGCAGGACAGGGCACACCTACGAGCAGTACTTC
CASRTGHTYEQYF
>-|many|TRBV4-2|TRBJ2-4
TGTGCCAGCAGCCAAGATGGCAGCCTGGAGGGAAACATTCAGTACTTC
CASSQDGSLEGNIQYF
>TRBD2|many|TRBV20-1|TRBJ2-3
TGCAGTGCAACCAAGTTGGCGGGAGAATACGATACGCAGTATTTT
CSATKLAGEYDTQYF
>-|many|TRBV20-1|TRBJ1-1
TGCAGTGCTATAGGGCATAAGGCCCCTGAAGCTTTCTTT
CSAIGHKAPEAFF
>-|many|TRBV20-1|TRBJ2-5
TGCAGTGCTAGGGCAGGGCAAGAGACCCAGTACTTC
CSARAGQETQYF
>TRBD2|many|TRBV28|TRBJ2-5
TGTGCCAGCAGTTTCGCGGGAGGAGTAGAGACCCAGTACTTC
CASSFAGGVETQYF
>-|many|TRBV3-1|TRBJ2-7
TGTGCCAGCAGCCAAACAAACGAGCAGTACTTC
CASSQTNEQYF